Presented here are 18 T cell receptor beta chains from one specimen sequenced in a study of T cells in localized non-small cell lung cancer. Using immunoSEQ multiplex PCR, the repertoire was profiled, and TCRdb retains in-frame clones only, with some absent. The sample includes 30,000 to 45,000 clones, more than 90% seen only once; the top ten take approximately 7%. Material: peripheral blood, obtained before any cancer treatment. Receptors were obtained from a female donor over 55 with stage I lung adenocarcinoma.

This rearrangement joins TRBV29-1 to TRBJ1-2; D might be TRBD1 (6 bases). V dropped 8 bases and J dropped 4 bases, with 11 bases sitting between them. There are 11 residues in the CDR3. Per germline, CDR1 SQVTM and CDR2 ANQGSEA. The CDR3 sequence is CSFGQSYGYTF. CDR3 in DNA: TGCAGCTTCGGACAGAGCTATGGCTACACCTTC.

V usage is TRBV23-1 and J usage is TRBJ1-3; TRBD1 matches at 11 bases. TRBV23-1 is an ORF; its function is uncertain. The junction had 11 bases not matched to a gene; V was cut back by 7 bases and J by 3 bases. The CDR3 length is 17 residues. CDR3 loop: CASTTDRGLSCGNTIYF. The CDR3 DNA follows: TGCGCCAGCACCACGGACAGGGGGCTTTCTTGTGGAAACACCATATATTTT.

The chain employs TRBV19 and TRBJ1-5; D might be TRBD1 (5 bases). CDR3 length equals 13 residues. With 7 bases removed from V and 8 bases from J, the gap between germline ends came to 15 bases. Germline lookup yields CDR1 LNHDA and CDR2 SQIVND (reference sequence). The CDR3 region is CASKWRGREPQHF. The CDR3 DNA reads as TGTGCCAGTAAATGGAGGGGCCGGGAGCCCCAGCATTTT.

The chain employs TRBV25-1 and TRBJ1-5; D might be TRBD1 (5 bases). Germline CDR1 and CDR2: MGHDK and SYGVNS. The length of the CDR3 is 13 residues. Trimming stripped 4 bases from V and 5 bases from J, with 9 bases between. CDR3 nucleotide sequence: TGTGCCAGCAGTGGGGGACCCCATCAGCCCCAGCATTTT. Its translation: CASSGGPHQPQHF. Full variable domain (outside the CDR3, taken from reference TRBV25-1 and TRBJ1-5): EADIYQTPRYLVIGTGKKITLECSQTMGHDKMYWYQQDPGMELHLIHYSYGVNSTEKGDLSSESTVSRIRTEHFPLTLESARPSHTSQYLCASSGGPHQPQHFGDGTRLSIL.

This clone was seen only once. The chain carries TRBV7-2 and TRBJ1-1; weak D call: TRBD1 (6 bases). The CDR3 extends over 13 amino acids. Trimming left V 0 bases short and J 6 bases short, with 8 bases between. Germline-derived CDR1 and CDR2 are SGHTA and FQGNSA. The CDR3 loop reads CASSLARGAEAFF. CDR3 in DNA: TGTGCCAGCAGCTTAGCCAGGGGAGCTGAAGCTTTCTTT.

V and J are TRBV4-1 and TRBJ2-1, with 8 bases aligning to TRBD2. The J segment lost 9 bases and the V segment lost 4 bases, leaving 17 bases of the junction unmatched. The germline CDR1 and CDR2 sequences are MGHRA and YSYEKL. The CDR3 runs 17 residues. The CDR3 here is CASSLPHRGGDSGEQFF. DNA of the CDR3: TGCGCCAGCAGCCTACCACATCGGGGGGGAGATAGCGGTGAGCAGTTCTTC.

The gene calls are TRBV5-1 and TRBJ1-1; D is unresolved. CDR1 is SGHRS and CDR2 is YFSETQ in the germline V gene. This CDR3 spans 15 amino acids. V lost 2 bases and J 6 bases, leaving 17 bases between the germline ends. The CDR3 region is CASSFLEAQSAEAFF. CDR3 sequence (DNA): TGCGCCAGCAGCTTTTTGGAGGCTCAGTCGGCTGAAGCTTTCTTT.

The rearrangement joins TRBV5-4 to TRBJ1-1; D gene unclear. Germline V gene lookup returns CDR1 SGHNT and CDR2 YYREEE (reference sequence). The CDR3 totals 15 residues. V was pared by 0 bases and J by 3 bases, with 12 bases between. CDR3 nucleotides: TGTGCCAGCAGCTTGGCTCAGGCTGGGCACACTGAAGCTTTCTTT. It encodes CASSLAQAGHTEAFF.

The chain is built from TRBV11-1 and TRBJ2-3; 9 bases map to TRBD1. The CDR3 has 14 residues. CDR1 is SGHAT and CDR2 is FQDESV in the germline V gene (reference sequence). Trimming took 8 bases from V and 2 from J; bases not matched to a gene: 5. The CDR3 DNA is TGTGCCAGCGTACGGGACAGGGCCACAGATACGCAGTATTTT. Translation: CASVRDRATDTQYF. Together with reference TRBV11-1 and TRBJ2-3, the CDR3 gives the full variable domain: EAEVAQSPRYKITEKSQAVAFWCDPISGHATLYWYRQILGQGPELLVQFQDESVVDDSQLPKDRFSAERLKGVDSTLKIQPAELGDSAMYLCASVRDRATDTQYFGPGTRLTVL.

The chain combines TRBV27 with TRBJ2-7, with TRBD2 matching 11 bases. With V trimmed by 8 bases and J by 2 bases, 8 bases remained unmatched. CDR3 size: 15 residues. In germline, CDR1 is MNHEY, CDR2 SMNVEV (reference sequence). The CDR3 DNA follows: TGTGCCAGCCGGCCCTATAGCGGGGGGGCCTACGAGCAGTACGTC. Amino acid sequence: CASRPYSGGAYEQYV.

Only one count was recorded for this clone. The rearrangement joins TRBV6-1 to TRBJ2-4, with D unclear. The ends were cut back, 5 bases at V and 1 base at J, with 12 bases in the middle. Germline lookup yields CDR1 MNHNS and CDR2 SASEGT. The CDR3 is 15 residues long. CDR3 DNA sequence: TGTGCCAGCAGTCCGCCCACAGTCGCCAAAAACATTCAGTACTTC. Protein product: CASSPPTVAKNIQYF.

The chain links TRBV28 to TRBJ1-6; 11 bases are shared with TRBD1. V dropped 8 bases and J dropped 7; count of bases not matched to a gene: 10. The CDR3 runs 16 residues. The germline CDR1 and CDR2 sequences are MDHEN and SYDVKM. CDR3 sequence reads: CASRFGQGAGNSPLHF. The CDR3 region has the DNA TGTGCCAGCCGATTTGGACAGGGGGCAGGGAATTCACCCCTCCACTTT.

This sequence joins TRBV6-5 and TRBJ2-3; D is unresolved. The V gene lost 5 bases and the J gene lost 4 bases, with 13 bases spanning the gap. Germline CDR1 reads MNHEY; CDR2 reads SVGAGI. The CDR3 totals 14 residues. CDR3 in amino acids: CASSLLLESDTQYF. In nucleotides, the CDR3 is TGTGCCAGCAGTCTTCTCCTAGAATCAGATACGCAGTATTTT.

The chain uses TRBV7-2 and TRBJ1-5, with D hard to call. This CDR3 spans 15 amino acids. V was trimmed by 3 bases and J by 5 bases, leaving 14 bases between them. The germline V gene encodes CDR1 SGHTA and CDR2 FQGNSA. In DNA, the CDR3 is TGTGCCAGCAGCTTGGAGGGCCGGTCCGATCAGCCCCAGCATTTT. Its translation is CASSLEGRSDQPQHF. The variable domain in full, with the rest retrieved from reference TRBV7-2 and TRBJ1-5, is GAGVSQSPSNKVTEKGKDVELRCDPISGHTALYWYRQSLGQGLEFLIYFQGNSAPDKSGLPSDRFSAERTGGSVSTLTIQRTQQEDSAVYLCASSLEGRSDQPQHFGDGTRLSIL.

CDR3 nucleotides: TGTGCCAGCAGCGGGGACTGGGGCAAATCTAACTATGGCTACACCTTC. Amino acid sequence: CASSGDWGKSNYGYTF. The V call is TRBV11-1, the J call TRBJ1-2, with TRBD1 as a possible D gene (5 bases). Germline values: CDR1 SGHAT, CDR2 FQDESV (reference sequence). Trimming pared 5 bases from V and 0 bases from J, leaving 16 bases between. The length of the CDR3 is 16 residues.

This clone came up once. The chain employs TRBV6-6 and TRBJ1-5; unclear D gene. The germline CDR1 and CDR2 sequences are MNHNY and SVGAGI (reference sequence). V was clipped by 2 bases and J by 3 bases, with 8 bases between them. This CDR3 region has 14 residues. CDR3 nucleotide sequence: TGTGCCAGCAGTTACGGGCGGTACAATCAGCCCCAGCATTTT. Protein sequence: CASSYGRYNQPQHF.

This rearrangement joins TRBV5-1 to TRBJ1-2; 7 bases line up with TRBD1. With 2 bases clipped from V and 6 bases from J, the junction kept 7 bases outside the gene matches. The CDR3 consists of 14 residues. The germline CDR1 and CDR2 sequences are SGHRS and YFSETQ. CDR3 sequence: CASSFGTVGDGYTF. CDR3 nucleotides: TGCGCCAGCAGCTTCGGGACAGTTGGGGATGGCTACACCTTC.

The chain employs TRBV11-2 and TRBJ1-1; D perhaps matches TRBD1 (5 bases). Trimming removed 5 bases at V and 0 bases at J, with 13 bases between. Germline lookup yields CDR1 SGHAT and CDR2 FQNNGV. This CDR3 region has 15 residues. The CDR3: CASSPLTEMNTEAFF. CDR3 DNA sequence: TGTGCCAGCAGCCCCCTGACAGAAATGAACACTGAAGCTTTCTTT.